This passage covers 9 T cell receptor beta chains from one sample sequenced in a study of cytomegalovirus exposure and HLA in healthy donors. Amplification used 60 Vbeta primers and 13 Jbeta primers. Clones were sequenced by immunoSEQ multiplex PCR, and TCRdb holds only the in-frame ones, with some missing. This sample has 120,000 or so clones; about 72% occur once, and the top ten carry about 5%. The specimen was PBMCs. These receptors all come from a man aged 50 to 60 in good health and CMV-seropositive.

This clone was observed a few times. V usage is TRBV5-1 and J usage is TRBJ1-1; 8 nucleotides line up with TRBD1. The J segment lost 1 base and the V segment lost 4 bases, leaving 9 bases of the junction unmatched. The germline V gene has CDR1 SGHRS and CDR2 YFSETQ. The CDR3 is made up of 16 amino acids. The CDR3 bases are TGCGCCAGCAGCCCCGGACAGGGAGCCTCGAACACTGAAGCTTTCTTT. It codes for CASSPGQGASNTEAFF.

V and J are TRBV6-5 and TRBJ1-1; TRBD1 agrees at 7 bases. The V and J ends lost 4 bases and 5 bases, in that order; junction bases with no gene match: 10. Germline values: CDR1 MNHEY, CDR2 SVGAGI. This CDR3 spans 15 amino acids. This CDR3 reads CASSSAGGLGTEAFF. DNA of the CDR3: TGTGCCAGCAGTTCTGCAGGGGGACTGGGGACTGAAGCTTTCTTT.

The rearrangement joins TRBV7-6 to TRBJ2-5; a possible D gene is TRBD2 (6 bases). The J call may not be correct, given that the DNA end is closer to TRBJ2-7. CDR1 is SGHVS, CDR2 FNYEAQ, per germline. There are 15 residues in the CDR3. DNA for the CDR3: TGTGCCAGCAGCTTAGGCGGGGTGAGCTCCTACGAGCAGTACTTC. Its protein product is CASSLGGVSSYEQYF.

The rearrangement links TRBV7-2 to TRBJ1-2, with D uncertain. Between the trimmed V and J ends, which lost 1 base and 8 bases, there was a span of 14 bases. This CDR3 comprises 14 residues. In germline, CDR1 is SGHTA, CDR2 FQGNSA. Here the CDR3 reads CASSLGSWLVGYTF. The CDR3 DNA follows: TGTGCCAGCAGCTTAGGCAGTTGGTTGGTCGGCTACACCTTC.

The genes are TRBV13 and TRBJ1-1; D is unresolved. The V and J ends lost 5 bases and 1 base respectively, with 11 bases between them. Germline CDR1 and CDR2: PRHDT and FYEKMQ (reference sequence). The length of the CDR3 is 14 residues. The CDR3 region has the DNA TGTGCCAGCAGCCGTCAGGTCGAGAACACTGAAGCTTTCTTT. Encoded protein: CASSRQVENTEAFF. Looking up the rest from reference TRBV13 and TRBJ1-1 gives the full variable domain: AAGVIQSPRHLIKEKRETATLKCYPIPRHDTVYWYQQGPGQDPQFLISFYEKMQSDKGSIPDRFSAQQFSDYHSELNMSSLELGDSALYFCASSRQVENTEAFFGQGTRLTVV.

The chain joins TRBV28 to TRBJ1-2; D perhaps matches TRBD1 (6 bases). CDR1 and CDR2 (germline): MDHEN, SYDVKM. The CDR3 extends over 12 amino acids. The V end was cut by 9 bases, the J end by 4 bases, with 12 bases between. The CDR3 nucleotides are TGTGCCAGTTATACAGGGTTCTATGGCTACACCTTC. This encodes CASYTGFYGYTF.

CDR3 sequence reads: CASSDGEGGTIYF. CDR3 DNA sequence: TGTGCCAGCAGCGATGGGGAAGGGGGCACCATATATTTT. The J gene is TRBJ1-3, the V gene TRBV9; D perhaps matches TRBD1 (6 bases). V was pared by 3 bases and J by 9 bases, with 13 bases between. Germline V lookup: CDR1 SGDLS, CDR2 YYNGEE. The CDR3 is 13 residues long.

The chain has TRBV6-4 and TRBJ1-1, with D perhaps matching TRBD1 (6 bases). Germline-derived CDR1 and CDR2 are MRHNA and SNTAGT. Trimming took off 6 bases at V and 2 bases at J, with 10 bases between the two ends. The CDR3 covers 13 residues. CDR3 sequence: CASSRGANTEAFF. Here the CDR3 DNA reads TGTGCCAGCAGCCGGGGGGCCAACACTGAAGCTTTCTTT.

CDR3 amino acids: CASSGAGTYEQYF. In DNA form, the CDR3 reads TGTGCCAGTAGTGGGGCAGGGACCTACGAGCAGTACTTC. The chain links TRBV19 to TRBJ2-7, with D perhaps matching TRBD1 (5 bases). Germline-derived CDR1 and CDR2 are LNHDA and SQIVND (reference sequence). This CDR3 contains 13 residues. With 5 bases removed from V and 2 bases from J, the gap between germline ends came to 10 bases.